This T cell receptor (beta chain) emerged from a study of cytomegalovirus exposure and HLA in healthy donors. Whole-study results and caveats: When a later analysis was performed, an Asian-associated ancestry cluster reportedly had fewer N-insertions than the approximately 680-donor mean.

The PCR ran on 60 Vbeta and 13 Jbeta primers. Authors' processing steps: Roughly 11 million of the 60 million to 80 million unique TCR beta chains counted in a later analysis were shared. Sequencing used immunoSEQ multiplex PCR; TCRdb keeps in-frame clones, though not all of them. D and trimming were read from the DNA, whereas the V and J calls and clone size are those reported in that table. The data show about 94,000 clones, roughly three fifths seen once. The CDR3 consists of 13 residues. The ends were cut back, 0 bases at V and 8 bases at J, with 9 bases in the middle. The germline V gene has CDR1 SGHRS and CDR2 YFSETQ. On this clone: The target antigen is unknown.

Sequenced: PBMCs. The receptor was derived from a man aged 25 to 40 in good health and CMV-seronegative. The V and J genes are TRBV5-1 and TRBJ2-1; tentatively, D is TRBD2 (5 bases). The CDR3 sequence: CASSLVWTDEQFF. Here the CDR3 DNA reads TGCGCCAGCAGCTTGGTGTGGACTGATGAGCAGTTCTTC.